Listed below are T cell receptor beta chains from one sample, sequenced in a study of T cells expressing NK-cell markers. Reprocessing the 5' RACE reads, TCRdb reports a single entry for every CDR3 protein and omits DNA. The sample includes under 600,000 distinct CDR3 sequences. Sequencing was done on a sample of blood T cells: a sorted CD56 or NKG2C T cell subset, CD4+ or CD8+ T cells, or bulk PBMC T cells (not recorded which). These receptors were obtained from a woman aged 45-60 years in good health. Both conserved end residues are part of each CDR3.

j_call: TRBJ1-1
v_call: TRBV9
cdr3_length: 13
cdr3_aa: CASSVVIGAEAFF

j_call: TRBJ1-1
v_call: TRBV12-3/TRBV12-4
cdr3_length: 14
cdr3_aa: CASQEGRTDTEAFF

j_call: TRBJ2-1
v_call: TRBV20-1
cdr3_length: 12
cdr3_aa: CSARLRGNEQFF

j_call: TRBJ2-2
v_call: TRBV5-1
cdr3_length: 19
cdr3_aa: CASSWGAGGQRANTGELFF

j_call: TRBJ2-1
v_call: TRBV4-2
cdr3_length: 13
cdr3_aa: CASSQDVAGWQFF

j_call: TRBJ2-1
v_call: TRBV10-2
cdr3_length: 13
cdr3_aa: CASKAGGDNEQFF

j_call: TRBJ2-2
v_call: TRBV29-1
cdr3_length: 14
cdr3_aa: CSVVASVNTGELFF

j_call: TRBJ2-3
v_call: TRBV5-1
cdr3_length: 12
cdr3_aa: CASSLRADTQYF

j_call: TRBJ2-5
v_call: TRBV6-4
cdr3_length: 14
cdr3_aa: CASRPPAGQETQYF

j_call: TRBJ1-1
v_call: TRBV5-1
cdr3_length: 15
cdr3_aa: CASSSKPQGGTEAFF

j_call: TRBJ2-7
v_call: TRBV2
cdr3_length: 12
cdr3_aa: CASMEVEGKQYF

j_call: TRBJ2-1
v_call: TRBV11-3
cdr3_length: 16
cdr3_aa: CASSLDMASSYNEQFF

j_call: TRBJ1-1
v_call: TRBV27
cdr3_length: 14
cdr3_aa: CASRTSGIFAEAFF

j_call: TRBJ2-2
v_call: TRBV5-1
cdr3_length: 16
cdr3_aa: CASSSSFQLYTGELFF

j_call: TRBJ1-2
v_call: TRBV28
cdr3_length: 12
cdr3_aa: CASRVKGDGYTF

j_call: TRBJ2-4
v_call: TRBV5-1
cdr3_length: 15
cdr3_aa: CASSKGQGAKNIQYF

j_call: TRBJ1-2
v_call: TRBV24-1
cdr3_length: 15
cdr3_aa: CATSDRDRGRRGYTF

j_call: TRBJ1-2
v_call: TRBV29-1
cdr3_length: 14
cdr3_aa: CSVEPQDTNYGYTF

j_call: TRBJ2-2
v_call: TRBV5-1
cdr3_length: 15
cdr3_aa: CASSPLPLDTGELFF

j_call: TRBJ2-2
v_call: TRBV27
cdr3_length: 16
cdr3_aa: CASRLEGALRAGELFF

j_call: TRBJ2-1
v_call: TRBV6-2/TRBV6-3
cdr3_length: 18
cdr3_aa: CASSYRGLAGTGDNEQFF

j_call: TRBJ2-1
v_call: TRBV12-3/TRBV12-4
cdr3_length: 12
cdr3_aa: CASSPRGLGQFF

j_call: TRBJ1-1
v_call: TRBV6-5
cdr3_length: 15
cdr3_aa: CASTQRTGTHTEAFF

j_call: TRBJ2-3
v_call: TRBV3-1
cdr3_length: 15
cdr3_aa: CASSPSDGSTDTQYF

j_call: TRBJ2-1
v_call: TRBV3-1
cdr3_length: 15
cdr3_aa: CASSQGINSNNEQFF

j_call: TRBJ2-1
v_call: TRBV27
cdr3_length: 17
cdr3_aa: CASSLSKWGLAGVEQFF

j_call: TRBJ1-1
v_call: TRBV3-1
cdr3_length: 13
cdr3_aa: CASSQTQQGGAFF

j_call: TRBJ2-3
v_call: TRBV9
cdr3_length: 15
cdr3_aa: CASSVRTGNADTQYF

j_call: TRBJ2-2
v_call: TRBV11-1
cdr3_length: 16
cdr3_aa: CASSWGTSGRTGELFF

j_call: TRBJ1-1
v_call: TRBV14
cdr3_length: 15
cdr3_aa: CASSLDPGWNTEAFF

j_call: TRBJ2-1
v_call: TRBV5-1
cdr3_length: 15
cdr3_aa: CASSLLSGRAAEQFF

j_call: TRBJ2-1
v_call: TRBV3-1
cdr3_length: 15
cdr3_aa: CASSQPGPWLNEQFF

j_call: TRBJ2-5
v_call: TRBV7-2
cdr3_length: 17
cdr3_aa: CASSSLAGVNVPKTQYF

j_call: TRBJ1-1
v_call: TRBV6-2/TRBV6-3
cdr3_length: 14
cdr3_aa: CASSLDSLMAEAFF

j_call: TRBJ2-7
v_call: TRBV4-1
cdr3_length: 14
cdr3_aa: CASSQLAGRYEQYF

j_call: TRBJ2-7
v_call: TRBV7-8
cdr3_length: 14
cdr3_aa: CASREVGPAHEQYF

j_call: TRBJ2-7
v_call: TRBV7-9
cdr3_length: 13
cdr3_aa: CASSSSLNYEQYF

j_call: TRBJ1-2
v_call: TRBV12-3/TRBV12-4
cdr3_length: 14
cdr3_aa: CASRRSLLRVGYTF

j_call: TRBJ2-1
v_call: TRBV11-3
cdr3_length: 16
cdr3_aa: CASSSVSTSGHNEQFF

j_call: TRBJ2-2
v_call: TRBV5-6
cdr3_length: 16
cdr3_aa: CASSPEPGQTTGELFF

j_call: TRBJ2-1
v_call: TRBV29-1
cdr3_length: 12
cdr3_aa: CSSRQADNEQFF

j_call: TRBJ1-5
v_call: TRBV19
cdr3_length: 17
cdr3_aa: CASSSLDRRYSNQPQHF

j_call: TRBJ2-7
v_call: TRBV5-1
cdr3_length: 14
cdr3_aa: CASQRTSGVYEQYF

j_call: TRBJ2-3
v_call: TRBV3-1
cdr3_length: 13
cdr3_aa: CASSHGNTDTQYF

j_call: TRBJ1-3
v_call: TRBV6-5
cdr3_length: 16
cdr3_aa: CASSYSWDPGTDTIYF

j_call: TRBJ2-5
v_call: TRBV7-9
cdr3_length: 15
cdr3_aa: CASNTGDRSVQAQYF